These 21 T cell receptor beta chains were all obtained from the same sample, sequenced in a study of Ad26.COV2.S vaccination and SARS-CoV-2 variants. Indicated treatment: around 19 received Ad26.COV2.S at low or high dose, single or two shots; 5 received placebo; per-sample allocation not given. Collection of the samples took place on day 63 after the first injection of vaccine or placebo. Only in-frame clones appear in the TCRdb table, and some are missing; sequencing was by immunoSEQ multiplex PCR. This sample carries 300,000 to 400,000 clones, about 82% of them seen once, and the ten largest clones take around 2%. Sequenced material: peripheral blood, taken in a trial of Ad26.COV2.S vaccine versus placebo. The receptors were gathered from a person between 18 and 60 years old who received the Ad26.COV2.S COVID-19 vaccine or a placebo.

V is TRBV20-1 and J is TRBJ2-1; perhaps TRBD2 as D (6 bases). This CDR3 is built from 15 residues. Germline lookup yields CDR1 DFQATT and CDR2 SNEGSKA (reference sequence). V was clipped by 3 bases and J by 5 bases, with 17 bases between them. CDR3 DNA sequence: TGCAGTGCTAGTGGTCGCGGGGCCCAAAACAATGAGCAGTTCTTC. It yields the protein CSASGRGAQNNEQFF.

CDR3 nucleotide sequence: TGTGCCAGCTCTAAGGGGGTGACCACTGAAGCTTTCTTT. Amino acids: CASSKGVTTEAFF. V and J are TRBV18 and TRBJ1-1, with D perhaps TRBD1 (6 bases). From germline, CDR1 is KGHSH and CDR2 LQKENI. V lost 6 bases and J 4 bases, leaving 12 bases between the germline ends. The CDR3 contains 13 residues.

This clone was observed at least ten times. The chain links TRBV18 to TRBJ2-5, with 7 bases identical to TRBD1. Per germline, CDR1 KGHSH and CDR2 LQKENI. Trimming removed 2 bases from V and 5 bases from J; junction bases left unmatched: 8. The CDR3 has 15 amino acids. The CDR3, as DNA: TGTGCCAGCTCACCAAAACAGGGGCTCCTGGAGACCCAGTACTTC. It is translated as CASSPKQGLLETQYF.

The chain has TRBV28 and TRBJ2-5; unclear D gene. Germline V CDR1 and CDR2: MDHEN, SYDVKM. Trimming cost V 2 bases and J 1 base, with 8 bases left between them. The CDR3 is made up of 14 amino acids. CDR3 coding DNA: TGTGCCAGCAGTTTAGGCGGTCGCCAAGAGACCCAGTACTTC. Amino acid sequence: CASSLGGRQETQYF. Using reference TRBV28 and TRBJ2-5 for the parts outside the CDR3, the full variable domain is DVKVTQSSRYLVKRTGEKVFLECVQDMDHENMFWYRQDPGLGLRLIYFSYDVKMKEKGDIPEGYSVSREKKERFSLILESASTNQTSMYLCASSLGGRQETQYFGPGTRLLVL.

With regard to this clone: The sample contains more than one DNA sequence encoding this CDR3. The chain joins TRBV9 to TRBJ2-3; D gene unclear. With 3 bases removed from V and 6 bases from J, the gap between germline ends came to 8 bases. CDR1 SGDLS and CDR2 YYNGEE come from the germline V gene. This CDR3 has 12 amino acids. The CDR3 DNA reads as TGTGCCAGCAGCGCTAGTGGGGATACGCAGTATTTT. Translating it yields CASSASGDTQYF. The complete variable domain, with remaining parts taken from reference TRBV9 and TRBJ2-3, reads DSGVTQTPKHLITATGQRVTLRCSPRSGDLSVYWYQQSLDQGLQFLIQYYNGEERAKGNILERFSAQQFPDLHSELNLSSLELGDSALYFCASSASGDTQYFGPGTRLTVL.

The chain joins TRBV5-4 to TRBJ1-1; D might be TRBD1 (5 bases). Germline CDR1 reads SGHNT; CDR2 reads YYREEE (reference sequence). The CDR3 is 16 residues long. Trimming removed 4 bases at V and 1 base at J, with 17 bases between. The CDR3 nucleotides read TGTGCCAGCAGCCCAAGAAGGGAGGGACCGAACACTGAAGCTTTCTTT. It codes for CASSPRREGPNTEAFF.

The V gene is TRBV7-8, the J gene TRBJ1-5, with 7 bases aligning to TRBD1. Trimming cost V 2 bases and J 0 bases; bases outside gene matches: 7. Germline assignment: CDR1 SGHVS and CDR2 FQNEAQ. The CDR3 totals 17 residues. CDR3 region: CASSLRQGAYSNQPQHF. The CDR3 DNA is TGTGCCAGCAGCTTACGACAGGGTGCCTATAGCAATCAGCCCCAGCATTTT.

This chain joins TRBV29-1 and TRBJ2-7, with D perhaps assigned TRBD1 or TRBD2 (5 bases each). V was trimmed by 2 bases and J by 2 bases, leaving 7 bases between them. CDR3 length: 12 amino acids. Germline lookup yields CDR1 SQVTM and CDR2 ANQGSEA. CDR3 amino acids: CSVEQGPYEQYF. The CDR3 DNA is TGCAGCGTTGAACAGGGACCCTACGAGCAGTACTTC.

The CDR3 sequence: CASSYGPGEDNEQFF. The CDR3 region has the DNA TGTGCCAGCAGTTACGGCCCCGGGGAGGACAATGAGCAGTTCTTC. The V and J genes are TRBV28 and TRBJ2-1; maybe TRBD2 (6 bases). The CDR3 runs 15 residues. V was clipped by 4 bases and J by 5 bases, with 15 bases between them. Germline assignment: CDR1 MDHEN and CDR2 SYDVKM.

The genes are TRBV3-1 (or the pseudogene TRBV3-2) and TRBJ1-5; no clear D. Germline CDR1 reads LGHDT; CDR2 reads YNNKEL (reference sequence). The CDR3 is 16 amino acids. V lost 4 bases and J 0 bases, leaving 13 bases between the germline ends. This CDR3 is CASSLGRRHSNQPQHF. For the CDR3, the DNA is TGTGCCAGCAGCCTCGGACGGAGGCATAGCAATCAGCCCCAGCATTTT.

V and J are TRBV27 and TRBJ2-2; D is possibly TRBD1 (5 bases). CDR3 length equals 18 residues. Germline V gives CDR1 MNHEY, CDR2 SMNVEV (reference sequence). Trimming took off 1 base at V and 5 bases at J, with 20 bases between the two ends. CDR3 amino acids: CASSLWPESGSSTGELFF. In DNA, the CDR3 is TGTGCCAGCAGTTTATGGCCGGAATCAGGGTCTAGTACCGGGGAGCTGTTTTTT.

The V gene is TRBV6-1, the J gene TRBJ2-4; a weak D match, TRBD1 (6 bases). CDR1 and CDR2 (germline): MNHNS, SASEGT. Trimming removed 0 bases at V and 9 bases at J, with 15 bases between. The CDR3 is 15 residues long. The CDR3 nucleotides are TGTGCCAGCAGTGAAGCGTTCCTCAGGGGCAGCATTCAGTACTTC. This codes for CASSEAFLRGSIQYF.

This chain joins TRBV28 and TRBJ2-7; 8 nucleotides line up with TRBD2. The V segment lost 7 bases and the J segment 5 bases; nucleotides outside the gene matches: 13. Germline V CDR1 and CDR2: MDHEN, SYDVKM. This CDR3 region has 15 residues. In nucleotides, the CDR3 is TGTGCCAGCATGGGGCCGGGCGGGGGGAGGCACGAGCAGTACTTC. Translating gives CASMGPGGGRHEQYF. Using reference TRBV28 and TRBJ2-7 for the parts outside the CDR3, the full variable domain is DVKVTQSSRYLVKRTGEKVFLECVQDMDHENMFWYRQDPGLGLRLIYFSYDVKMKEKGDIPEGYSVSREKKERFSLILESASTNQTSMYLCASMGPGGGRHEQYFGPGTRLTVT.

This chain links TRBV5-4 with TRBJ2-7; 11 bases fit TRBD1. CDR1 is SGHNT, CDR2 YYREEE, per germline (reference sequence). The length of the CDR3 is 16 residues. V dropped 4 bases and J dropped 4; count of bases not matched to a gene: 10. The CDR3 sequence is CASSPKVGQGAYEQYF. The CDR3 DNA reads TGTGCCAGCAGCCCCAAGGTCGGACAGGGGGCGTACGAGCAGTACTTC.

This clone was recorded only once. The CDR3 protein is CASSRVGGYEQYF. The CDR3 DNA reads TGTGCCAGCAGTAGGGTAGGGGGCTACGAGCAGTACTTC. V is TRBV27 and J is TRBJ2-7, with a tentative D call TRBD1 (6 bases). This CDR3 contains 13 residues. CDR1 and CDR2 (germline): MNHEY, SMNVEV (reference sequence). Trimming cost V 5 bases and J 3 bases, with 11 bases left between them.

J is TRBJ1-1 and V is TRBV3-1 (or the pseudogene TRBV3-2); D is ambiguous. The germline CDR1 and CDR2 sequences are LGHDT and YNNKEL (reference sequence). V lost 0 bases and J lost 3, with 26 bases in between. The length of the CDR3 is 20 residues. The CDR3 loop reads CASSQELPPSSQEGDTEAFF. In nucleotides, the CDR3 is TGTGCCAGCAGCCAAGAGCTTCCCCCGTCTTCCCAGGAGGGTGACACTGAAGCTTTCTTT.

The chain carries TRBV19 and TRBJ1-3, with D unclear. This CDR3 contains 14 residues. Per the germline V gene, CDR1 is LNHDA and CDR2 is SQIVND (reference sequence). The V and J ends lost 5 bases and 0 bases respectively, with 8 bases between them. This CDR3 reads CASSGVSSGNTIYF. CDR3 nucleotide sequence: TGTGCCAGTAGTGGGGTGAGCTCTGGAAACACCATATATTTT.

The J gene is TRBJ2-3, the V gene TRBV11-3; TRBD2 is a possible D gene (5 bases). Germline lookup yields CDR1 SGHNT and CDR2 YENEEA. V lost 1 base and J lost 4, with 15 bases in between. The CDR3 loop spans 16 amino acids. DNA of the CDR3: TGTGCCAGCAGCTTAGGTGAGGGAGATTGGCCAGATACGCAGTATTTT. It yields the protein CASSLGEGDWPDTQYF.

V and J are TRBV7-9 and TRBJ1-1; D unresolved. Germline CDR1 SEHNR, CDR2 FQNEAQ (reference sequence). There are 12 residues in the CDR3. Trimming removed 3 bases at V and 1 base at J, with 3 bases between. The CDR3 protein is CASSFQNTEAFF. DNA for the CDR3: TGTGCCAGCAGCTTTCAGAACACTGAAGCTTTCTTT.

The chain combines TRBV9 with TRBJ1-5; 8 bases are a match to TRBD1. Germline trimming cut 3 bases from V and 4 bases from J; bases unmatched to any gene: 6. This CDR3 is 15 amino acids long. Germline V gene sequence: CDR1 SGDLS, CDR2 YYNGEE. The CDR3 sequence is CASSADGQGNQPQHF. CDR3 in DNA: TGTGCCAGCAGCGCAGACGGACAGGGTAATCAGCCCCAGCATTTT. The full variable domain, completed using reference TRBV9 and TRBJ1-5, is DSGVTQTPKHLITATGQRVTLRCSPRSGDLSVYWYQQSLDQGLQFLIQYYNGEERAKGNILERFSAQQFPDLHSELNLSSLELGDSALYFCASSADGQGNQPQHFGDGTRLSIL.

The rearrangement links TRBV5-1 to TRBJ2-3; D is possibly TRBD1 (5 bases). Trimming removed 5 bases from V and 5 bases from J, with 18 bases in between. CDR1 SGHRS and CDR2 YFSETQ come from the germline V gene. The CDR3 spans 15 residues. CDR3 protein: CASRARQGRGDTQYF. DNA for the CDR3: TGCGCCAGCAGGGCCAGGCAGGGTAGGGGAGATACGCAGTATTTT.